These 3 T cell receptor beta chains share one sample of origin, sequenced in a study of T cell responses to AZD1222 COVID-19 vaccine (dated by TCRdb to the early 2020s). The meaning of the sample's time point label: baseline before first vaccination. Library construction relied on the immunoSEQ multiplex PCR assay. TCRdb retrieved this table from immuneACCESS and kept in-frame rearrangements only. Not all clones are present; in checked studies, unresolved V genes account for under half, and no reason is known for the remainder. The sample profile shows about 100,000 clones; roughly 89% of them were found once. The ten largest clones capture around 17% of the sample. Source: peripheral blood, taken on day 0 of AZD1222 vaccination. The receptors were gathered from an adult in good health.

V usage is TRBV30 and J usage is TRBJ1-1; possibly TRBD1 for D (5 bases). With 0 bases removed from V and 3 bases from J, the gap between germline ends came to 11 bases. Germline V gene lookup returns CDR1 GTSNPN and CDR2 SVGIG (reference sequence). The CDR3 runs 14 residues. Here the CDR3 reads CAWSVGQGDTEAFF. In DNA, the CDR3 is TGTGCCTGGAGTGTAGGCCAGGGTGACACTGAAGCTTTCTTT.

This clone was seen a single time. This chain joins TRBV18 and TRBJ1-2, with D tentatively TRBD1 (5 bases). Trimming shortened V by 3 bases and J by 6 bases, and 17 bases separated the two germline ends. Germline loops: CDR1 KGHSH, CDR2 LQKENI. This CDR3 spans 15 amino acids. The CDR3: CASSPLDRFSHGYTF. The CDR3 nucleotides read TGTGCCAGCTCACCTCTCGACAGATTTTCCCATGGCTACACCTTC.

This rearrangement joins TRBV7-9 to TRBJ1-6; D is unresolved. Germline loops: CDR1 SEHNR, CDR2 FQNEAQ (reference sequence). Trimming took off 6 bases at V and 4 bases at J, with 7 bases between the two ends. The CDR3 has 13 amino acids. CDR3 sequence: CASRREYNSPLHF. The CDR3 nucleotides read TGTGCCAGCAGAAGGGAATATAATTCACCCCTCCACTTT.